These T cell receptor beta chains were read from a single sample in a study of control samples from healthy donors and cancer patients. Data came from immunoSEQ multiplex PCR; TCRdb stores just in-frame clones and leaves some out. Here the sample spans fewer than 40,000 clones, roughly 94% being singletons. The source material was blood. These receptors were collected from a man aged 60-69 years in good health. Both conserved end residues are part of each CDR3. The D gene is left open where the match is weak. The size of a clone is reported for some rows only, either as once, few or many, or as a class for expanded clones.

J	size	D	V	DNA	CDR3
TRBJ1-1	once	TRBD1	TRBV6-2/TRBV6-3	TGTGCCAGCAGTTACCAGGGGGAATACGGTGAAGCTTTCTTT	CASSYQGEYGEAFF
TRBJ2-3	.	.	TRBV19	TGTGCCAGTAGTATTTCAGGCACAGATACGCAGTATTTT	CASSISGTDTQYF
TRBJ2-6	once	.	TRBV20-1	TGCAGTGCTAGTCCAGGGACTGGGGCCAACGTCCTGACTTTC	CSASPGTGANVLTF
TRBJ1-5	.	TRBD1	TRBV4-1	TGCGCCAGCAGCCAATCCCCGGGACAGGGCAGGGGAGGCAATCAGCCCCAGCATTTT	CASSQSPGQGRGGNQPQHF
TRBJ2-1	.	.	TRBV4-1	TGCGCCAGCAGCCAAGCCGGGACCAGGGGCAATGAGCAGTTCTTC	CASSQAGTRGNEQFF
TRBJ2-6	.	.	TRBV5-1	TGCGCCAGCAGCTTGGTATCCGGGGTTGGGGCCAACGTCCTGACTTTC	CASSLVSGVGANVLTF
TRBJ1-6	.	.	TRBV7-8	TGTGCCAGCAGCTTAGATTCGGGAGTCGGTTCACCCCTCCACTTT	CASSLDSGVGSPLHF
TRBJ2-2	.	.	TRBV25-1	TGTGCCAGCAGGGGCTACTACTCGAACACCGGGGAGCTGTTTTTT	CASRGYYSNTGELFF
TRBJ1-1	.	.	TRBV11-3	TGTGCCAGCAGCGTAGGCGGAGTCAACACTGAAGCTTTCTTT	CASSVGGVNTEAFF
TRBJ2-1	.	TRBD2	TRBV7-6	TGTGCCAGCAGCTCTCTAGCGGGGGGGAGCTCCTACAATGAGCAGTTCTTC	CASSSLAGGSSYNEQFF
TRBJ2-5	.	.	TRBV5-4	TGTGCCAGCAGCCCACAGTTCCAAGAGACCCAGTACTTC	CASSPQFQETQYF
TRBJ1-2	.	.	TRBV6-2/TRBV6-3	TGTGCCAGCAGCGACGGCGGCGTCCGGTCTAACTATGGCTACACCTTC	CASSDGGVRSNYGYTF
TRBJ2-2	.	.	TRBV6-1	TGTGCCAGCAGTGAAGGACTACCTTGGCTGGGTGCCGGGGAGCTGTTTTTT	CASSEGLPWLGAGELFF
TRBJ2-2	.	TRBD2	TRBV7-2	TGTGCCAGCAGTTTTAGCGGGGCCACCGGGGAGCTGTTTTTT	CASSFSGATGELFF
TRBJ2-7	.	.	TRBV7-6	TGTGCCAGCAGCTCCACGAGCGGGGAGCAGTACTTC	CASSSTSGEQYF
TRBJ1-6	.	TRBD1	TRBV6-4	TGTGCCAGCAGACTAGGACAGGGTAATTCACCCCTCCACTTT	CASRLGQGNSPLHF
TRBJ2-1	.	.	TRBV28	TGTGCCAGCAGTTTAGAGGGTGAGCAGTTCTTC	CASSLEGEQFF
TRBJ1-2	.	TRBD1	TRBV27	TGTGCCAGCAGGCGACCTGCAGGGGGCAGAGACTATGGCTACACCTTC	CASRRPAGGRDYGYTF
TRBJ1-2	.	.	TRBV27	TGTGCCAGCCGCAACTCCGGAACAGGAGGCTATGGCTACACCTTC	CASRNSGTGGYGYTF
TRBJ2-1	.	.	TRBV7-2	TGTGCCAGCAGCTTAAGGGGCAGCCAGGAGCAGTTCTTC	CASSLRGSQEQFF
TRBJ1-6	.	.	TRBV9	TGTGCCAGCAGCGAGGGACCGGAGAACTCACCCCTCCACTTT	CASSEGPENSPLHF
TRBJ2-2	.	TRBD1	TRBV7-2	TGTGCCAGCAGGCCCTCCGGGACAGGGATTACCGGGGAGCTGTTTTTT	CASRPSGTGITGELFF
TRBJ1-2	.	.	TRBV7-2	TGTGCCAGCAGCTTACGGCAAAAGGGCTACACCTTC	CASSLRQKGYTF
TRBJ1-2	.	TRBD1	TRBV28	TGTGCCAGCAGTTGGACAGGGGCTAACTATGGCTACACCTTC	CASSWTGANYGYTF
TRBJ1-5	.	.	TRBV18	TGTGCCAGCTCACGCAGGGACAGCAATCAGCCCCAGCATTTT	CASSRRDSNQPQHF
TRBJ2-1	.	.	TRBV5-1	TGCGCCAGCAGCTTCAGTGGCTCCTCGCGGAATGAGCAGTTCTTC	CASSFSGSSRNEQFF
TRBJ2-5	.	.	TRBV4-3	TGCGCCAGCAGCCAAGAGAGGGACATCCAAGAGACCCAGTACTTC	CASSQERDIQETQYF